This T cell receptor beta chain was identified in a study of T cell responses to AZD1222 COVID-19 vaccine. For the study at large: Researchers grouped second doses given at about 4 or about 12 weeks into one pool. General observations from the study: Repertoires in all cases were sampled only once the peak T cell response had passed. Clonal diversity may have been underestimated in mostly white British donors.

Sequenced by immunoSEQ multiplex PCR; TCRdb stores in-frame clones only, minus some. The profile shows tens of thousands of clones, around 73% of them singletons. To note about this clone: Antigen unknown.

The germline V gene encodes CDR1 SGHKS and CDR2 YYEKEE (reference sequence). V shed 1 base and J shed 7 bases, with 9 bases lying between them. The CDR3 length is 14 residues. The chain couples TRBV5-5 to TRBJ1-6; D is unclear. Sequences were derived from peripheral blood, sampled on day 0 of AZD1222 vaccination. This sequence was found in an adult in good health. CDR3 loop: CASSLTPWNSPLHF. CDR3 bases: TGTGCCAGCAGCTTGACCCCATGGAATTCACCCCTCCACTTT.